A selection of T cell receptor beta chains follows, all from one sample in a study of CD8 T cells in ankylosing spondylitis. Using its own MiXCR run on the 5' RACE reads, TCRdb lists one record per CDR3 protein. Of some 250,000 distinct CDR3 sequences in the sample, approximately 11% were seen once. Sequences were obtained from blood, either unsorted or a sorted T cell fraction (not recorded which). The receptors were gathered from a male donor with ankylosing spondylitis or in good health (not recorded which). The CDR3 runs from the conserved cysteine through the conserved F or W. Fields, in order: CDR3 protein, CDR3 DNA, clone size, V gene, D gene, J gene, CDR3 length. A D gene is named only where the DNA matches it firmly. The size entry is marked missing in some rows and otherwise reads once, few, many or a size class.

cdr3_aa: CASSVDSRTDTQYF; cdr3_nt: TGTGCCAGCAGCGTGGACTCGCGCACAGATACGCAGTATTTT; clone_size: NA; v_call: TRBV9; d_call: NA; j_call: TRBJ2-3; cdr3_length: 14
cdr3_aa: CASSWDSYSYEQYF; cdr3_nt: TGCGCCAGCAGTTGGGACAGTTACTCCTACGAGCAGTACTTC; clone_size: many; v_call: TRBV4-1; d_call: TRBD1; j_call: TRBJ2-7; cdr3_length: 14
cdr3_aa: CASSTGTPPGTEAFF; cdr3_nt: TGTGCCAGCAGCACAGGGACACCACCAGGCACTGAAGCTTTCTTT; clone_size: NA; v_call: TRBV2; d_call: NA; j_call: TRBJ1-1; cdr3_length: 15
cdr3_aa: CASSFGVPNYGYTF; cdr3_nt: TGTGCCAGCAGCTTTGGGGTCCCTAACTATGGCTACACCTTC; clone_size: many; v_call: TRBV5-8; d_call: NA; j_call: TRBJ1-2; cdr3_length: 14
cdr3_aa: CSAGDRNTEAFF; cdr3_nt: TGCAGTGCTGGCGACAGGAACACTGAAGCTTTCTTT; clone_size: many; v_call: TRBV20-1; d_call: NA; j_call: TRBJ1-1; cdr3_length: 12
cdr3_aa: CASSSGQGAAEAFF; cdr3_nt: TGCGCCAGCAGCTCGGGACAGGGGGCGGCTGAAGCTTTCTTT; clone_size: many; v_call: TRBV5-1; d_call: TRBD1; j_call: TRBJ1-1; cdr3_length: 14
cdr3_aa: CASSRSSPQSSYNEQFF; cdr3_nt: TGTGCCAGCAGTCGTAGCAGCCCACAGAGCTCCTACAATGAGCAGTTCTTC; clone_size: NA; v_call: TRBV7-2; d_call: NA; j_call: TRBJ2-1; cdr3_length: 17
cdr3_aa: CASGLASLVSTDTQYF; cdr3_nt: TGTGCTAGTGGTTTGGCTTCACTAGTGAGCACAGATACGCAGTATTTT; clone_size: few; v_call: TRBV12-5; d_call: NA; j_call: TRBJ2-3; cdr3_length: 16
cdr3_aa: CSVTGLALTNTGELFF; cdr3_nt: TGCAGCGTGACCGGACTAGCTCTTACAAACACCGGGGAGCTGTTTTTT; clone_size: few; v_call: TRBV29-1; d_call: TRBD2; j_call: TRBJ2-2; cdr3_length: 16
cdr3_aa: CAISEVDREDEQFF; cdr3_nt: TGTGCCATCAGTGAAGTGGACAGGGAAGATGAGCAGTTCTTC; clone_size: few; v_call: TRBV10-3; d_call: TRBD1; j_call: TRBJ2-1; cdr3_length: 14
cdr3_aa: CSANQGNTDTQYF; cdr3_nt: TGCAGTGCTAATCAGGGGAACACAGATACGCAGTATTTT; clone_size: many; v_call: TRBV20-1; d_call: NA; j_call: TRBJ2-3; cdr3_length: 13
cdr3_aa: CASSLTVQPYEQYF; cdr3_nt: TGCGCCAGCAGCTTGACAGTACAGCCCTACGAGCAGTACTTC; clone_size: few; v_call: TRBV5-1; d_call: NA; j_call: TRBJ2-7; cdr3_length: 14
cdr3_aa: CASSLGQGGDEQYF; cdr3_nt: TGCGCCAGCAGCCTCGGACAGGGAGGAGACGAGCAGTACTTC; clone_size: many; v_call: TRBV5-1; d_call: TRBD1; j_call: TRBJ2-7; cdr3_length: 14
cdr3_aa: CSARTGTLNEKLFF; cdr3_nt: TGCAGTGCTAGAACCGGGACACTAAATGAAAAACTGTTTTTT; clone_size: NA; v_call: TRBV20-1; d_call: NA; j_call: TRBJ1-4; cdr3_length: 14
cdr3_aa: CASSYPGPTEAFF; cdr3_nt: TGTGCCAGCAGCTATCCAGGGCCCACTGAAGCTTTCTTT; clone_size: many; v_call: TRBV12-3/TRBV12-4; d_call: NA; j_call: TRBJ1-1; cdr3_length: 13
cdr3_aa: CASSLKGTATNEKLFF; cdr3_nt: TGTGCCAGCAGCTTGAAAGGAACCGCAACTAATGAAAAACTGTTTTTT; clone_size: many; v_call: TRBV5-4; d_call: NA; j_call: TRBJ1-4; cdr3_length: 16
cdr3_aa: CASSEEGTDTQYF; cdr3_nt: TGTGCCAGCAGTGAGGAAGGTACAGATACGCAGTATTTT; clone_size: many; v_call: TRBV6-4; d_call: NA; j_call: TRBJ2-3; cdr3_length: 13
cdr3_aa: CASSLAVGTDYGYTF; cdr3_nt: TGCGCCAGCAGCTTGGCCGTCGGGACAGACTATGGCTACACCTTC; clone_size: many; v_call: TRBV5-1; d_call: TRBD1; j_call: TRBJ1-2; cdr3_length: 15
cdr3_aa: CASSLGPDTEQYF; cdr3_nt: TGTGCCAGCAGTTTAGGCCCCGACACCGAGCAGTACTTC; clone_size: many; v_call: TRBV12-3/TRBV12-4; d_call: NA; j_call: TRBJ2-7; cdr3_length: 13
cdr3_aa: CSVLASGNQETQYF; cdr3_nt: TGCAGCGTTCTAGCTAGCGGGAACCAAGAGACCCAGTACTTC; clone_size: NA; v_call: TRBV29-1; d_call: TRBD2; j_call: TRBJ2-5; cdr3_length: 14
cdr3_aa: CASSHNRGGFTDTQYF; cdr3_nt: TGTGCCAGCAGTCATAATCGAGGCGGTTTCACCGATACGCAGTATTTT; clone_size: NA; v_call: TRBV6-5; d_call: NA; j_call: TRBJ2-3; cdr3_length: 16
cdr3_aa: CASSPPRTGELFF; cdr3_nt: TGCGCCAGCAGCCCTCCTCGCACCGGGGAGCTGTTTTTT; clone_size: many; v_call: TRBV5-1; d_call: NA; j_call: TRBJ2-2; cdr3_length: 13
cdr3_aa: CASSPQRGSSYNEQFF; cdr3_nt: TGTGCCAGCAGCCCTCAGCGGGGGAGCTCCTACAATGAGCAGTTCTTC; clone_size: few; v_call: TRBV7-3; d_call: TRBD2; j_call: TRBJ2-1; cdr3_length: 16
cdr3_aa: CASSVGGVGNDEQFF; cdr3_nt: TGTGCCAGCAGTGTTGGGGGTGTGGGGAATGATGAGCAGTTCTTC; clone_size: many; v_call: TRBV25-1; d_call: NA; j_call: TRBJ2-1; cdr3_length: 15
cdr3_aa: CASSFKADYNEQFF; cdr3_nt: TGTGCCAGCAGTTTCAAGGCAGACTACAATGAGCAGTTCTTC; clone_size: many; v_call: TRBV28; d_call: NA; j_call: TRBJ2-1; cdr3_length: 14
cdr3_aa: CAIRPDRGAEAFF; cdr3_nt: TGTGCCATCAGGCCGGACAGGGGTGCTGAAGCTTTCTTT; clone_size: NA; v_call: TRBV10-3; d_call: TRBD1; j_call: TRBJ1-1; cdr3_length: 13
cdr3_aa: CASSRGFSGNTGELFF; cdr3_nt: TGTGCCAGCAGCCGCGGGTTTAGCGGGAACACCGGGGAGCTGTTTTTT; clone_size: many; v_call: TRBV3-1; d_call: NA; j_call: TRBJ2-2; cdr3_length: 16
cdr3_aa: CASSEQEPRRYGYTF; cdr3_nt: TGTGCCAGCAGTGAACAGGAGCCCCGAAGATATGGCTACACCTTC; clone_size: NA; v_call: TRBV6-1; d_call: NA; j_call: TRBJ1-2; cdr3_length: 15
cdr3_aa: CASSVLGANVLTF; cdr3_nt: TGTGCCAGCAGTGTTCTGGGGGCCAACGTCCTGACTTTC; clone_size: many; v_call: TRBV27; d_call: NA; j_call: TRBJ2-6; cdr3_length: 13
cdr3_aa: CASSPRDRSGYNEQFF; cdr3_nt: TGTGCCAGCAGTCCTCGGGACAGGTCAGGGTACAATGAGCAGTTCTTC; clone_size: many; v_call: TRBV6-1; d_call: TRBD1; j_call: TRBJ2-1; cdr3_length: 16
cdr3_aa: CASSPGLEHNEQFF; cdr3_nt: TGTGCCAGCAGCCCGGGACTGGAACACAATGAGCAGTTCTTC; clone_size: many; v_call: TRBV12-3/TRBV12-4; d_call: NA; j_call: TRBJ2-1; cdr3_length: 14
cdr3_aa: CATRGQGTDTQYF; cdr3_nt: TGTGCCACCAGGGGACAGGGAACAGATACGCAGTATTTT; clone_size: many; v_call: TRBV24-1; d_call: TRBD1; j_call: TRBJ2-3; cdr3_length: 13
cdr3_aa: CASSLLPSPGDTQYF; cdr3_nt: TGTGCCAGCAGCTTGTTACCTTCCCCGGGAGATACGCAGTATTTT; clone_size: few; v_call: TRBV5-4; d_call: NA; j_call: TRBJ2-3; cdr3_length: 15
cdr3_aa: CASSFNSDKLLPEAFF; cdr3_nt: TGCGCCAGCAGCTTTAACTCGGACAAACTCCTTCCTGAAGCTTTCTTT; clone_size: many; v_call: TRBV5-1; d_call: NA; j_call: TRBJ1-1; cdr3_length: 16
cdr3_aa: CASSLVGTEAFF; cdr3_nt: TGCGCCAGCAGCTTAGTAGGTACTGAAGCTTTCTTT; clone_size: many; v_call: TRBV5-1; d_call: NA; j_call: TRBJ1-1; cdr3_length: 12
cdr3_aa: CASSDGVAGETGELFF; cdr3_nt: TGTGCCAGCAGTGACGGGGTAGCGGGAGAGACCGGGGAGCTGTTTTTT; clone_size: many; v_call: TRBV6-4; d_call: TRBD2; j_call: TRBJ2-2; cdr3_length: 16
cdr3_aa: CASSLAGTGTGNTIYF; cdr3_nt: TGCGCCAGCAGCCTGGCCGGGACAGGGACTGGAAACACCATATATTTT; clone_size: many; v_call: TRBV5-1; d_call: TRBD1; j_call: TRBJ1-3; cdr3_length: 16
cdr3_aa: CATSRPGPSGSYEQYF; cdr3_nt: TGTGCCACCAGCCGACCCGGGCCTAGCGGGTCCTACGAGCAGTACTTC; clone_size: many; v_call: TRBV15; d_call: TRBD2; j_call: TRBJ2-7; cdr3_length: 16
cdr3_aa: CASSAGTPSTDTQYF; cdr3_nt: TGTGCCAGCAGTGCCGGGACACCAAGCACAGATACGCAGTATTTT; clone_size: few; v_call: TRBV12-3/TRBV12-4; d_call: NA; j_call: TRBJ2-3; cdr3_length: 15
cdr3_aa: CASSVGTIAYNEQFF; cdr3_nt: TGTGCCAGCAGCGTAGGGACTATAGCCTACAATGAGCAGTTCTTC; clone_size: many; v_call: TRBV9; d_call: NA; j_call: TRBJ2-1; cdr3_length: 15
cdr3_aa: CASSMFMKGTGDEQYF; cdr3_nt: TGCGCCAGCAGTATGTTTATGAAGGGGACAGGCGACGAGCAGTACTTC; clone_size: many; v_call: TRBV5-1; d_call: TRBD1; j_call: TRBJ2-7; cdr3_length: 16